Listed below are T cell receptor beta chains from one sample, sequenced in a study of OX40 agonist ivuxolimab in advanced cancers. TCRdb's table, derived via immunoSEQ multiplex PCR, lists solely in-frame clones and lacks some. The sample yields around 40,000 clones, less than 85% seen once. The sample in question was CD4+ or CD8+ T cells sorted from blood, obtained in a trial of the OX40 agonist ivuxolimab. The receptors derive from an adult with an advanced solid tumor such as melanoma, head and neck, liver or kidney cancer. Each CDR3 is given with its conserved first and last residue. A D gene is named only where the DNA matches it firmly. Expanded clones get a size class; other rows say once, few or many, or leave the size out.

v_gene: TRBV7-9; d_gene: -; j_gene: TRBJ2-5; abundance: -; CDR3nt: TGTGCCAGCAGCAGGACGTTCCGGGAGACCCAGTACTTC; CDR3aa: CASSRTFRETQYF
v_gene: TRBV7-3; d_gene: -; j_gene: TRBJ1-4; abundance: few; CDR3nt: TGTGCCAGCAGCGAATTTGGGCAGGGTCATGCAACTAATGAAAAACTGTTTTTT; CDR3aa: CASSEFGQGHATNEKLFF
v_gene: TRBV11-3; d_gene: TRBD2; j_gene: TRBJ2-3; abundance: -; CDR3nt: TGTGCCAGCAGCTTAGGCGGGAGTTCAGATACGCAGTATTTT; CDR3aa: CASSLGGSSDTQYF
v_gene: TRBV6-5; d_gene: -; j_gene: TRBJ1-1; abundance: -; CDR3nt: TGTGCCAGCAGGGAAACAGGAACGAACACTGAAGCTTTCTTT; CDR3aa: CASRETGTNTEAFF
v_gene: TRBV7-9; d_gene: TRBD1; j_gene: TRBJ2-1; abundance: -; CDR3nt: TGTGCCAGCAGTCGGGGACAGGGAGATGTCAATGAGCAGTTCTTC; CDR3aa: CASSRGQGDVNEQFF
v_gene: TRBV7-9; d_gene: -; j_gene: TRBJ2-3; abundance: -; CDR3nt: TGTGCCAGCAGCTTCTACGATACGCAGTATTTT; CDR3aa: CASSFYDTQYF
v_gene: TRBV5-1; d_gene: TRBD2; j_gene: TRBJ2-1; abundance: -; CDR3nt: TGCGCCAGCAGCTTGTTGGCTAGCGGGGTCAATGAGCAGTTCTTC; CDR3aa: CASSLLASGVNEQFF
v_gene: TRBV2; d_gene: -; j_gene: TRBJ1-3; abundance: few; CDR3nt: TGTGCCACCAACCGAGAGCCGGGTTCTGGAAACACCATATATTTT; CDR3aa: CATNREPGSGNTIYF
v_gene: TRBV11-2; d_gene: -; j_gene: TRBJ1-1; abundance: once; CDR3nt: TGTGCCAGCAGCTCCGGCCCGGGACGAAACACTGAAGCTTTCTTT; CDR3aa: CASSSGPGRNTEAFF
v_gene: TRBV2; d_gene: -; j_gene: TRBJ1-5; abundance: -; CDR3nt: TGTGCCAGCAGTGAAGGTACAGTCAATCAGCCCCAGCATTTT; CDR3aa: CASSEGTVNQPQHF
v_gene: TRBV30; d_gene: -; j_gene: TRBJ2-7; abundance: -; CDR3nt: TGTGCCTGGAGTCGGACAGCCTACGAGCAGTACTTC; CDR3aa: CAWSRTAYEQYF
v_gene: TRBV19; d_gene: -; j_gene: TRBJ2-7; abundance: -; CDR3nt: TGTGCCAGTAGTTCCCGTGCAGGGGTCTCCTACGAGCAGTACTTC; CDR3aa: CASSSRAGVSYEQYF
v_gene: TRBV30; d_gene: -; j_gene: TRBJ1-2; abundance: -; CDR3nt: TGTGCCTGGAGAGGAGGGGGCTATGGCTACACCTTC; CDR3aa: CAWRGGGYGYTF
v_gene: TRBV10-3; d_gene: -; j_gene: TRBJ1-3; abundance: -; CDR3nt: TGTGCCATCAGTGATAAGGGTCGGAACACCATATATTTT; CDR3aa: CAISDKGRNTIYF
v_gene: TRBV7-9; d_gene: -; j_gene: TRBJ1-6; abundance: few; CDR3nt: TGTGCCAGCAGCACCGAAAGGGTTTCACCCCTCCACTTT; CDR3aa: CASSTERVSPLHF
v_gene: TRBV15; d_gene: -; j_gene: TRBJ1-1; abundance: -; CDR3nt: TGTGCCACCAGCAGGGGGGGGTCGGGGAACACTGAAGCTTTCTTT; CDR3aa: CATSRGGSGNTEAFF
v_gene: TRBV6-1; d_gene: -; j_gene: TRBJ2-7; abundance: -; CDR3nt: TGTGCCAGCAGTGAGGGCAGGGCCTTATACGAGCAGTACTTC; CDR3aa: CASSEGRALYEQYF
v_gene: TRBV5-4; d_gene: -; j_gene: TRBJ2-7; abundance: -; CDR3nt: TGTGCCAGCAGCGGAGGGGGCAAGAACGAGCAGTACTTC; CDR3aa: CASSGGGKNEQYF
v_gene: TRBV2; d_gene: -; j_gene: TRBJ2-5; abundance: -; CDR3nt: TGTGCCAGCAGATTGGGATTTCCGCAAGAGACCCAGTACTTC; CDR3aa: CASRLGFPQETQYF
v_gene: TRBV15; d_gene: TRBD2; j_gene: TRBJ2-5; abundance: -; CDR3nt: TGTGCCACCACTGGCGGGGGGGACCAAGAGACCCAGTACTTC; CDR3aa: CATTGGGDQETQYF
v_gene: TRBV27; d_gene: TRBD1; j_gene: TRBJ1-5; abundance: -; CDR3nt: TGTGCCAGCAGTTTAACGTCAGGGGGGGGTTTTCAGCCCCAGCATTTT; CDR3aa: CASSLTSGGGFQPQHF
v_gene: TRBV7-9; d_gene: TRBD1; j_gene: TRBJ1-6; abundance: -; CDR3nt: TGTGCCAGCAGCTCAGGGGGCTATAATTCACCCCTCCACTTT; CDR3aa: CASSSGGYNSPLHF
v_gene: TRBV10-3; d_gene: TRBD1; j_gene: TRBJ1-4; abundance: -; CDR3nt: TGTGCCATCAGGGGGGACAGGGGGGATGAAAAACTGTTTTTT; CDR3aa: CAIRGDRGDEKLFF
v_gene: TRBV4-1; d_gene: -; j_gene: TRBJ2-3; abundance: -; CDR3nt: TGCGCCAGCAGCCAAGGTGTCTCCACAGATACGCAGTATTTT; CDR3aa: CASSQGVSTDTQYF
v_gene: TRBV4-2; d_gene: -; j_gene: TRBJ1-5; abundance: -; CDR3nt: TGTGCCAGCAGCCAAGAAGGTTTCCAGGGCTCGCAGCCCCAGCATTTT; CDR3aa: CASSQEGFQGSQPQHF
v_gene: TRBV28; d_gene: TRBD2; j_gene: TRBJ2-7; abundance: -; CDR3nt: TGTGCCAGCAGTTTTACTAGCGGGGGCAATTCCTACGAGCAGTACTTC; CDR3aa: CASSFTSGGNSYEQYF
v_gene: TRBV6-5; d_gene: -; j_gene: TRBJ2-1; abundance: -; CDR3nt: TGTGCCAGCAGCGAAGACTGGAGGGGAAAGTTCTTC; CDR3aa: CASSEDWRGKFF
v_gene: TRBV7-2; d_gene: TRBD2; j_gene: TRBJ2-1; abundance: -; CDR3nt: TGTGCCAGCAGCCCTGGGGGGGGTTTAGTCTACAATGAGCAGTTCTTC; CDR3aa: CASSPGGGLVYNEQFF
v_gene: TRBV30; d_gene: -; j_gene: TRBJ1-4; abundance: -; CDR3nt: TGTGCCTGGAGTGATTCGGGTCGGGATGAAAAACTGTTTTTT; CDR3aa: CAWSDSGRDEKLFF
v_gene: TRBV7-9; d_gene: -; j_gene: TRBJ1-1; abundance: few; CDR3nt: TGTGCCAGCAGGGAGGGGTATCGGGGAGCTTTCTTT; CDR3aa: CASREGYRGAFF
v_gene: TRBV5-4; d_gene: -; j_gene: TRBJ1-1; abundance: once; CDR3nt: TGTGCCAGCAGTTTGGTCGACAGTGAAGCTTTCTTT; CDR3aa: CASSLVDSEAFF
v_gene: TRBV7-3; d_gene: -; j_gene: TRBJ2-2; abundance: -; CDR3nt: TGTGCCAGCAGCTTATTGCCTAGCGTGAACACCGGGGAGCTGTTTTTT; CDR3aa: CASSLLPSVNTGELFF
v_gene: TRBV5-1; d_gene: -; j_gene: TRBJ2-2; abundance: few; CDR3nt: TGCGCCAGCAGCCTCTGGGGGGCTTCCAACACCGGGGAGCTGTTTTTT; CDR3aa: CASSLWGASNTGELFF
v_gene: TRBV7-2; d_gene: -; j_gene: TRBJ1-2; abundance: -; CDR3nt: TGTGCCAGCAGATCGTCCTTATCAAACTATGGCTACACCTTC; CDR3aa: CASRSSLSNYGYTF
v_gene: TRBV27; d_gene: TRBD1; j_gene: TRBJ2-2; abundance: -; CDR3nt: TGTGCCAGCAGTTGGCTCACCCCGGGACAGGGCACCGGGGAGCTGTTTTTT; CDR3aa: CASSWLTPGQGTGELFF
v_gene: TRBV18; d_gene: TRBD1; j_gene: TRBJ1-1; abundance: -; CDR3nt: TGTGCCAGCTCCCTGGGACAGGGGAGGAACACTGAAGCTTTCTTT; CDR3aa: CASSLGQGRNTEAFF
v_gene: TRBV7-2; d_gene: -; j_gene: TRBJ1-1; abundance: -; CDR3nt: TGTGCCAGCAGCGTATCGGGGGGGAAGACTGAAGCTTTCTTT; CDR3aa: CASSVSGGKTEAFF
v_gene: TRBV6-6; d_gene: TRBD1; j_gene: TRBJ2-3; abundance: -; CDR3nt: TGTGCCAGCAGTTTCATAGGACAGGGGGGAGATACGCAGTATTTT; CDR3aa: CASSFIGQGGDTQYF
v_gene: TRBV7-6; d_gene: -; j_gene: TRBJ1-1; abundance: few; CDR3nt: TGTGCCAGCAGCCCCGTCACGGGGGCGAACACTGAAGCTTTCTTT; CDR3aa: CASSPVTGANTEAFF
v_gene: TRBV7-9; d_gene: TRBD1; j_gene: TRBJ1-4; abundance: -; CDR3nt: TGTGCCAGCAGCTTACTGACAGGGGACCACGAAAAACTGTTTTTT; CDR3aa: CASSLLTGDHEKLFF
v_gene: TRBV7-9; d_gene: TRBD1; j_gene: TRBJ2-7; abundance: -; CDR3nt: TGTGCCAGCAGCCTTGCGGGGACAGGGTCCTACGAGCAGTACTTC; CDR3aa: CASSLAGTGSYEQYF
v_gene: TRBV7-2; d_gene: TRBD2; j_gene: TRBJ2-3; abundance: -; CDR3nt: TGTGCCAGCAGCTCCCACGGGTTTGGCGGGAGCCAGCGGCCAGTGTATTTT; CDR3aa: CASSSHGFGGSQRPVYF
v_gene: TRBV18; d_gene: -; j_gene: TRBJ2-1; abundance: -; CDR3nt: TGTGCCAGCTCACCACAATCCGGGGCTGAGCAGTTCTTC; CDR3aa: CASSPQSGAEQFF
v_gene: TRBV28; d_gene: -; j_gene: TRBJ2-7; abundance: -; CDR3nt: TGTGCCAGCTACCTTGGGGGGAACTCCTACGAGCAGTACTTC; CDR3aa: CASYLGGNSYEQYF
v_gene: TRBV5-3; d_gene: TRBD1; j_gene: TRBJ2-7; abundance: once; CDR3nt: TGTGCCAGAAGCCATCGTGACAGGGATCCGATTACCGAGCAGTACTTC; CDR3aa: CARSHRDRDPITEQYF
v_gene: TRBV4-1; d_gene: TRBD1; j_gene: TRBJ2-7; abundance: -; CDR3nt: TGCGCCAGCAGCCAAGAAGGACAGGGGTCGTACGAGCAGTACTTC; CDR3aa: CASSQEGQGSYEQYF
v_gene: TRBV28; d_gene: TRBD1; j_gene: TRBJ2-2; abundance: few; CDR3nt: TGTGCCAGCAGGGAAAACAGGGGGTCCAACACCGGGGAGCTGTTTTTT; CDR3aa: CASRENRGSNTGELFF
v_gene: TRBV7-2; d_gene: TRBD1; j_gene: TRBJ1-1; abundance: -; CDR3nt: TGTGCCAGCAGCCAGAGAGCAGGGGGCCCGAACACTGAAGCTTTCTTT; CDR3aa: CASSQRAGGPNTEAFF
v_gene: TRBV4-3; d_gene: -; j_gene: TRBJ2-4; abundance: -; CDR3nt: TGCGCCAGCAGCCAAGATCGAGGGGCGGTAGGGGCCAAAAACATTCAGTACTTC; CDR3aa: CASSQDRGAVGAKNIQYF
v_gene: TRBV29-1; d_gene: -; j_gene: TRBJ2-3; abundance: -; CDR3nt: TGCAGCGTTGAAACAGGTACTGCCACAGATACGCAGTATTTT; CDR3aa: CSVETGTATDTQYF
v_gene: TRBV19; d_gene: TRBD1; j_gene: TRBJ1-2; abundance: -; CDR3nt: TGTGCCAGTGCGACGGGACAGTCCGGAATCAGCTACACCTTC; CDR3aa: CASATGQSGISYTF
v_gene: TRBV28; d_gene: -; j_gene: TRBJ2-4; abundance: -; CDR3nt: TGTGCCAGCAGTTTGACGGGGGTAAGAGCCAAAAACATTCAGTACTTC; CDR3aa: CASSLTGVRAKNIQYF
v_gene: TRBV7-6; d_gene: -; j_gene: TRBJ2-3; abundance: -; CDR3nt: TGTGCCAGCAGCTTAGCGGCGCCACTCGAGGATACGCAGTATTTT; CDR3aa: CASSLAAPLEDTQYF